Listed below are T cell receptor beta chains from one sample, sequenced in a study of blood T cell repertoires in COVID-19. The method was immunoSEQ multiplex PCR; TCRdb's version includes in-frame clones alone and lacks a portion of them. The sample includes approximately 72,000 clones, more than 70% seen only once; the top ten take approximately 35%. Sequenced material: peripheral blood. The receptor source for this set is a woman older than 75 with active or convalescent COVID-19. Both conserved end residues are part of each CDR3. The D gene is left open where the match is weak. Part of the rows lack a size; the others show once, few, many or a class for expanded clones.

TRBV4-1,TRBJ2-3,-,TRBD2,TGCGCCAGCAGCCAAGCCCTAGCGGGGCTAACTAGCACAGATACGCAGTATTTT,CASSQALAGLTSTDTQYF
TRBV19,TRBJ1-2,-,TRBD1,TGTGCCAGTAGTACAGGGGGCGTATACTATGGCTACACCTTC,CASSTGGVYYGYTF
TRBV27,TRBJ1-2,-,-,TGTGCCTCGTTGGCCCCTGGCTATGGCTACACCTTC,CASLAPGYGYTF
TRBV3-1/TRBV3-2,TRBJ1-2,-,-,TGTGCCAGCAGCCAAACCGGGACAACAAGACAAACTAACTATGGCTACACCTTC,CASSQTGTTRQTNYGYTF
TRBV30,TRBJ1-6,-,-,TGTGCCTGGAGTGTACGGGGGTATAATTCACCCCTCCACTTT,CAWSVRGYNSPLHF
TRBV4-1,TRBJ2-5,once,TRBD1,TGCGCCAGCAGCCTTGGGACAGAAGAGACCCAGTACTTC,CASSLGTEETQYF
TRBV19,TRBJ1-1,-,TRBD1,TGTGCCAGTACTCCAGGGGGCGGGAACACTGAAGCTTTCTTT,CASTPGGGNTEAFF
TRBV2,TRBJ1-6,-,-,TGTGCCAGCAGGTGGTTAGTCGCGAATTCACCCCTCCACTTT,CASRWLVANSPLHF
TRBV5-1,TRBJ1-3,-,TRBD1,TGCGCCAGCAGCTTGTTTTATGGACAGGCATCTGGAAACACCATATATTTT,CASSLFYGQASGNTIYF
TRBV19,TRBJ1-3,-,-,TGTGCCACCGGGAGGGGGGGGCCTCGAAACACCATATATTTT,CATGRGGPRNTIYF
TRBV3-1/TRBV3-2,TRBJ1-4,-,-,TGTGCCAGCAGCCAAGAAGACCCCCTCGGGAAGTCGACTAATGAAAAACTGTTTTTT,CASSQEDPLGKSTNEKLFF
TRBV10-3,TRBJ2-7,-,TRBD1,TGTGCCATCAGTGATTCCGGGACAGGGGGCCCCCTCTCCTACGAGCAGTACTTC,CAISDSGTGGPLSYEQYF
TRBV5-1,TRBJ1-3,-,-,TGCGCCAGCAGCATACTGGGCCCCGGAAACACCATATATTTT,CASSILGPGNTIYF
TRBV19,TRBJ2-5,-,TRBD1,TGTGCCAGTCGGACAGGGGGCCGAGAGACCCAGTACTTC,CASRTGGRETQYF
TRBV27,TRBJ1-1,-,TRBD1,TGTGCCAGCAGTTTGACCGGGACAGTGAACACTGAAGCTTTCTTT,CASSLTGTVNTEAFF
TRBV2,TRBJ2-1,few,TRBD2,TGTGCCAGCAGTGAGGGACTAGCCCTCAATGAGCAGTTCTTC,CASSEGLALNEQFF
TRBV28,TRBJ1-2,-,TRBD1,TGTGCCAGCAGTTTAACTGGGGGGACAGGGATAGGGGGGAACTATGGCTACACCTTC,CASSLTGGTGIGGNYGYTF
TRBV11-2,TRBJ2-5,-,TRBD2,TGTGCCAGCAAAAAAGCGGGGGCCCCCCAGACCCAGTACTTC,CASKKAGAPQTQYF
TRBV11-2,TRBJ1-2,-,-,TGTGCCAGCAGCCCAACGCCGGGGGGCTACACCTTC,CASSPTPGGYTF
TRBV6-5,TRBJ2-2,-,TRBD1,TGTGCCAGCAGTTACCTGCGGGACAGGGGCACCGGGGAGCTGTTTTTT,CASSYLRDRGTGELFF
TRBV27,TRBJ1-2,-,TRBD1,TGTGCCAGCAGTTGGGACAGGAACTATGGCTACACCTTC,CASSWDRNYGYTF
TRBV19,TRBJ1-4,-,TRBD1,TGTGCCAGTTCAGGGATTCGGACAGGGGGGTTACAAGAAAAACTGTTTTTT,CASSGIRTGGLQEKLFF
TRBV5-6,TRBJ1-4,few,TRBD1,TGTGCCAGCAGCCTCCGACAGGGACATGCAACTAATGAAAAACTGTTTTTT,CASSLRQGHATNEKLFF
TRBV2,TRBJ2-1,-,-,TGTGCCAGCAGTGAAGGAGGGGGCTCCTACAATGAGCAGTTCTTC,CASSEGGGSYNEQFF
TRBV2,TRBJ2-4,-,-,TGTGCCAGCAGTATTACTAGCCCGTTAGCCAAAAACATTCAGTACTTC,CASSITSPLAKNIQYF
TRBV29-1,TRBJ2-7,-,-,TGCAGCGTTGAAGATGGGCTGAGCTCCTACGAGCAGTACTTC,CSVEDGLSSYEQYF
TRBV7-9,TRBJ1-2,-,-,TGTGCCAGCAGCTCACTCGGGGGGGGGCTGAATGGCTACACCTTC,CASSSLGGGLNGYTF
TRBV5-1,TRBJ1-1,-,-,TGCGCCAGCAGCTTGGGTTCGTATTTGAACACTGAAGCTTTCTTT,CASSLGSYLNTEAFF
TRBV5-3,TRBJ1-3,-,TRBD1,TGTGCCAGAAGCTTGTGGACAGGGAGCTCTGGAAACACCATATATTTT,CARSLWTGSSGNTIYF
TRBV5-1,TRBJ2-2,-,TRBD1,TGCGCCAGCAGAGGGGGACAGGGGATCGCCGGGGAGCTGTTTTTT,CASRGGQGIAGELFF
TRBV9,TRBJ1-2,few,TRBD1,TGTGCCAGCAGCCCGGACAGGGCAAGTCTCTATGGCTACACCTTC,CASSPDRASLYGYTF
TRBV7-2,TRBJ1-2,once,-,TGTGCCAGCAGCTTAGAGGGGTACGGTGGCTACACCTTC,CASSLEGYGGYTF
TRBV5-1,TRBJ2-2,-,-,TGCGCCAGCAGCCTCCGGGGGGGACAGGGACACACCGGGGAGCTGTTTTTT,CASSLRGGQGHTGELFF
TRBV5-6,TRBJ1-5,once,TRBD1,TGTGCCAGCAGCGAAGGGACAGGGCGTCAGCCCCAGCATTTT,CASSEGTGRQPQHF
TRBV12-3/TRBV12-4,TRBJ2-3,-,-,TGTGCCAGCAGTCCCCGGGGTGGAGATACGCAGTATTTT,CASSPRGGDTQYF
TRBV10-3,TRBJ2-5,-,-,TGTGCCACCCGGACTAACCAAGAGACCCAGTACTTC,CATRTNQETQYF
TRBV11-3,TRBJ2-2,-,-,TGTGCCAGCAGCTCTTATCTAATTCAGGGGACCGGGGAGCTGTTTTTT,CASSSYLIQGTGELFF
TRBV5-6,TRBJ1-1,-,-,TGTGCCAGCAGCCAGGGGACCGCCACTGAAGCTTTCTTT,CASSQGTATEAFF
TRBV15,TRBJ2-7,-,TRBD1,TGTGCCACCAGCAGAGTACAGGGGACCTACGAGCAGTACTTC,CATSRVQGTYEQYF
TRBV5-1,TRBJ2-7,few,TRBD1,TGCGCCAGCAGCTTGGAGGGACAGGGGCCTTACGAGCAGTACTTC,CASSLEGQGPYEQYF
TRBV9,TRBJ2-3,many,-,TGTGCCAGCAGCGTAGAGTTCAGAACAGATACGCAGTATTTT,CASSVEFRTDTQYF
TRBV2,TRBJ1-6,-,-,TGTGCCAGCAGTGACAAGGGGGAAGGTTCACCCCTCCACTTT,CASSDKGEGSPLHF
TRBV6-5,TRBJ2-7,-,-,TGTGCCAGCAGGGACACAATCTTCTACGAGCAGTACTTC,CASRDTIFYEQYF
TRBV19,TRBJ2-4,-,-,TGTGCCAGTAGAGGCGTCCGGCAGGGCAAAAACATTCAGTACTTC,CASRGVRQGKNIQYF
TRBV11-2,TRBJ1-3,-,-,TGTGCCAGCAGCTTAGTAGGGGCGTTGGACACCATATATTTT,CASSLVGALDTIYF
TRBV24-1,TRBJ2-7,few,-,TGTGCCACCAGTGATTTCGGGACATCTGACTCCTACGAGCAGTACTTC,CATSDFGTSDSYEQYF
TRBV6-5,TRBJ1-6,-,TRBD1,TGTGCCAGTTTGGGGGACAGGGATAATTCACCCCTCCACTTT,CASLGDRDNSPLHF
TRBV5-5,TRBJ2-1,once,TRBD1,TGTGCCAGCAGCTCACAAACAGGGGGCTCATACAATGAGCAGTTCTTC,CASSSQTGGSYNEQFF
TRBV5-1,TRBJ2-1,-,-,TGCGCCAGCAGCTCATCAGGGGACCTCTCCTACAATGAGCAGTTCTTC,CASSSSGDLSYNEQFF
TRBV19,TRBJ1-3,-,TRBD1,TGTGCCAGCCAATTCGACAGGGATTACACCATATATTTT,CASQFDRDYTIYF
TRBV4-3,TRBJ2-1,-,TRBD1,TGCGCCAGCAGCCAAGATTGGGACAGGGGGGCCTACTACAATGAGCAGTTCTTC,CASSQDWDRGAYYNEQFF
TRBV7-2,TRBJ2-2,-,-,TGTGCCAGCAACCCCCCCGGGACAACGAACACCGGGGAGCTGTTTTTT,CASNPPGTTNTGELFF
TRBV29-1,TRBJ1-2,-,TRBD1,TGCAGCGTTGCACCGGGGACAGCTATCTATGGCTACACCTTC,CSVAPGTAIYGYTF
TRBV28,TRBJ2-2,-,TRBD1,TGTGCCAGCAAAATAACAGGGGCTCCGAACACCGGGGAGCTGTTTTTT,CASKITGAPNTGELFF
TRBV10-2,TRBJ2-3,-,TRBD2,TGCGCCAGCAGTGCGCGGGGGGTTCCAGATACGCAGTATTTT,CASSARGVPDTQYF
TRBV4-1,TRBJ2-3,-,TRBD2,TGCGCCAGCAGCCAAGATACGCGGGGGGGGGATACGCAGTATTTT,CASSQDTRGGDTQYF
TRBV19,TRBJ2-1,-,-,TGTGCCAGTAGTATTGGGCAGGGAAGCTACAATGAGCAGTTCTTC,CASSIGQGSYNEQFF